Listed below are T cell receptor beta chains from one sample, sequenced in a study of breast tumors, draining lymph nodes, adjacent tissues. One entry per CDR3 protein results from TCRdb running MiXCR on the multiplex PCR reads. The sample yields roughly 110,000 distinct CDR3 sequences, 30% seen once. Sequencing used axillary lymph node tissue. All receptors come from a female donor with breast cancer. Some clones in this sample may be carry-over from other donors' samples. Each CDR3 is given with its conserved first and last residue. D genes are given only for firm matches. Size tells how often a clone was seen (once, few, many) or the class of an expanded clone, and some rows leave it out.

.,TRBV18,TRBJ1-5,many,CASSPSQGPNQPQHF,TGTGCCAGCTCACCTAGTCAGGGACCCAATCAGCCCCAGCATTTT
.,TRBV6-5,TRBJ1-2,many,CASSPIGNYGYTF,TGTGCCAGCAGTCCGATAGGGAACTATGGCTACACCTTC
.,TRBV20-1,TRBJ1-5,many,CSAGGGNQPQHF,TGCAGTGCTGGTGGGGGGAATCAGCCCCAGCATTTT
.,TRBV5-5,TRBJ1-6,many,CASSSGGQNYNSPLHF,TGTGCCAGCAGCTCAGGAGGACAGAATTATAATTCACCCCTCCACTTT
.,TRBV6-1,TRBJ1-6,many,CASSEHLDRTNSPLHF,TGTGCCAGCAGTGAACATCTCGACAGGACTAATTCACCCCTCCACTTT
.,TRBV18,TRBJ1-3,many,CASSPRAAGNTIYF,TGTGCCAGCTCACCACGGGCAGCAGGAAACACCATATATTTT
TRBD1,TRBV7-2,TRBJ1-2,many,CASRRGEGAGYGYTF,TGTGCCAGCAGACGGGGGGAGGGGGCAGGGTATGGCTACACCTTC
.,TRBV5-1,TRBJ1-4,many,CASSLVINGGLNEKLFF,TGCGCCAGCAGCTTGGTTATAAATGGGGGGCTTAATGAAAAACTGTTTTTT
.,TRBV9,TRBJ2-2,many,CASRHRITGELFF,TGTGCCAGCAGACACAGGATCACCGGGGAGCTGTTTTTT
.,TRBV2,TRBJ2-2,many,CASSEAGGFGELFF,TGTGCCAGCAGTGAAGCAGGGGGATTCGGGGAGCTGTTTTTT
TRBD1,TRBV4-1,TRBJ1-2,many,CASSPRTGSGYTF,TGCGCCAGCAGCCCAAGGACAGGGAGTGGCTACACCTTC
TRBD1,TRBV28,TRBJ1-2,many,CASRPGTGNYGYTF,TGTGCCAGCAGGCCAGGGACAGGGAACTATGGCTACACCTTC
.,TRBV5-4,TRBJ2-1,.,CASSALKPGAYNEQFF,TGTGCCAGCAGCGCCTTAAAACCGGGGGCTTACAATGAGCAGTTCTTC
TRBD1,TRBV15,TRBJ1-1,many,CATSSYRGANTEAFF,TGTGCCACCAGCAGTTACAGGGGTGCGAACACTGAAGCTTTCTTT
TRBD2,TRBV24-1,TRBJ2-3,many,CATSDSGGGLITDTQYF,TGTGCCACCAGTGATTCGGGGGGGGGACTAATCACAGATACGCAGTATTTT
.,TRBV10-3,TRBJ1-1,many,CAISETVTGNTEAFF,TGTGCCATCAGTGAGACCGTAACAGGGAACACTGAAGCTTTCTTT
TRBD1,TRBV6-5,TRBJ2-5,many,CASSHRDRGWGETQYF,TGTGCCAGCAGTCACCGGGACAGGGGATGGGGAGAGACCCAGTACTTC
TRBD2,TRBV20-1,TRBJ2-7,.,CSARDLREVDEQYF,TGCAGTGCTAGAGATTTGCGGGAGGTGGACGAGCAGTACTTC
TRBD1,TRBV6-2/TRBV6-3,TRBJ2-1,few,CASSYSGGAEQFF,TGTGCCAGCAGTTACTCAGGGGGCGCTGAGCAGTTCTTC
.,TRBV2,TRBJ2-3,many,CASSERRTDTQYF,TGTGCCAGCAGTGAGAGGCGCACAGATACGCAGTATTTT
.,TRBV2,TRBJ1-4,many,CASRGRTANEKLFF,TGTGCCAGCCGAGGAAGGACGGCTAATGAAAAACTGTTTTTT
.,TRBV6-5,TRBJ1-2,many,CASRTPGNPYGYTF,TGTGCCAGCAGGACACCAGGGAATCCATATGGCTACACCTTC
TRBD1,TRBV2,TRBJ2-7,many,CASSEGTGPYEQYF,TGTGCCAGCAGTGAAGGGACAGGGCCCTACGAGCAGTACTTC
TRBD1,TRBV27,TRBJ2-7,many,CASSLTGTGLYEQYF,TGTGCCAGCAGTTTGACCGGGACAGGCCTTTACGAGCAGTACTTC
.,TRBV6-5,TRBJ2-7,many,CASSHSRGSYEQYF,TGTGCCAGCAGTCACTCCCGGGGAAGCTACGAGCAGTACTTC
TRBD2,TRBV20-1,TRBJ2-5,.,CSAPSGSGTQYF,TGCAGTGCACCTAGCGGGAGTGGGACCCAGTACTTC
TRBD1,TRBV19,TRBJ1-2,.,CASSAGTGGLNYGYTF,TGTGCCAGTAGTGCCGGGACAGGGGGCTTAAACTATGGCTACACCTTC